These 20 T cell receptor beta chains share one sample of origin, sequenced in a study of blood T cells in healthy people across ages. Sample-barcoded 5' priming and a J-beta primer mix drove a second PCR of roughly 7 to 11 cycles. TCRdb re-analysed the 5' RACE reads in MiXCR, keeping a single row per CDR3 protein. The data contain 1,800,000 or so distinct CDR3 sequences, 39% of them singletons. Sequenced sample: blood. These receptors all come from a human donor in good health.

This clonotype was seen a few times. The chain employs TRBV29-1 and TRBJ1-1, with 7 nucleotides matching TRBD1. Germline V gene data show CDR1 as SQVTM and CDR2 as ANQGSEA. The CDR3 has 17 residues. V lost 0 bases, J lost 0 bases, and 10 bases stayed unmatched. CDR3 amino acids: CSVEDVDRYFMNTEAFF. CDR3 DNA: TGCAGCGTTGAAGACGTGGACAGGTATTTCATGAACACTGAAGCTTTCTTT.

V usage is TRBV29-1 and J usage is TRBJ1-1; D is possibly TRBD1 (5 bases). The CDR3 has 13 residues. Trimming cost V 7 bases and J 1 base, with 13 bases left between them. CDR1 is SQVTM and CDR2 is ANQGSEA in the germline V gene. The CDR3 reads CSGSTAQNTEAFF. For the CDR3, the DNA is TGCAGCGGATCGACAGCCCAGAACACTGAAGCTTTCTTT.

This chain links TRBV11-1 with TRBJ2-5; D may be TRBD1 (6 bases). Trimming took off 6 bases at V and 2 bases at J, with 13 bases between the two ends. Germline V gives CDR1 SGHAT, CDR2 FQDESV (reference sequence). The CDR3 consists of 14 residues. CDR3 nucleotide sequence: TGTGCCAGCAGACATAGGACAGCTCAAGAGACCCAGTACTTC. It yields the protein CASRHRTAQETQYF.

The J gene is TRBJ1-6, the V gene TRBV30; D is perhaps TRBD1 (6 bases). The CDR3 contains 14 residues. CDR1 is GTSNPN, CDR2 SVGIG, per germline (reference sequence). The V end lost 1 base, the J end lost 8 bases, and 12 bases lay between the germline ends. The CDR3 bases are TGTGCCTGGAGTGCACAGGGCCCATATTCACCCCTCCACTTT. Translating gives CAWSAQGPYSPLHF.

This clonotype was seen only once. The V call is TRBV29-1, the J call TRBJ1-4; a weak D match, TRBD1 (6 bases). Germline V gives CDR1 SQVTM, CDR2 ANQGSEA. Trimming removed 3 bases from V and 8 bases from J, with 10 bases in between. The CDR3 length is 12 residues. This CDR3 is CSVDQGSEKLFF. In nucleotides, the CDR3 is TGCAGCGTTGATCAGGGGAGCGAAAAACTGTTTTTT.

The rearrangement joins TRBV4-3 to TRBJ2-3, with 9 nucleotides matching TRBD1. Trimming took 2 bases from V and 3 from J; bases not matched to a gene: 6. The CDR3 covers 16 residues. Per the germline V gene, CDR1 is LGHNA and CDR2 is YSLEER. CDR3 region: CASSQRYRGLTDTQYF. The CDR3 nucleotides are TGCGCCAGCAGCCAACGGTACAGGGGGCTGACAGATACGCAGTATTTT.

There are a few counts of this clonotype. One junction end does not reproduce the germline sequence, and a read error may be involved. The chain joins TRBV24-1 to TRBJ2-3; D gene unclear. Germline lookup yields CDR1 KGHDR and CDR2 SFDVKD. The CDR3 is 14 residues long. For the CDR3, the DNA is TGTGCCGCCAGTTTGGGGTCGGCCACAGATACGCAGTATTTT. Translated: CAASLGSATDTQYF.

J is TRBJ1-6 and V is TRBV12-3 or TRBV12-4; unclear D gene. CDR3 length: 14 amino acids. V shed 7 bases and J shed 7 bases, with 14 bases lying between them. The CDR3 region has the DNA TGTGCCAGCAACCTCGACCTGTACAATTCACCCCTCCACTTT. This translates into CASNLDLYNSPLHF.

This clonotype has only a few counts. The V gene is TRBV20-1, the J gene TRBJ1-2; D call uncertain. The CDR3 has 16 residues. Germline CDR1 and CDR2: DFQATT and SNEGSKA (reference sequence). Trimming left V 1 base short and J 0 bases short, with 15 bases between. The CDR3 coding sequence is TGCAGTGCTAGAGTCACCCCGGAGATAGCTAACTATGGCTACACCTTC. It specifies CSARVTPEIANYGYTF.

About this clonotype itself: An end of the junction does not agree with germline; a read error may underlie this. This chain joins TRBV6-2 or TRBV6-3 and TRBJ2-6; either TRBD1 or TRBD2 may fit D (5 bases each). The germline V gene encodes CDR1 MNHEY and CDR2 SVGEGT. This CDR3 contains 18 residues. CDR3 sequence (DNA): TGTGCCAGCAGTTACCTAAGTATTCCTAGCTCTGGGGCCAACGTCCCGACTTTC. It is translated as CASSYLSIPSSGANVPTF.

This clonotype was observed a few times. The chain is built from TRBV4-1 and TRBJ1-5; D might be TRBD1 (5 bases). CDR1 and CDR2 from the germline V gene are MGHRA and YSYEKL. The V end lost 6 bases, the J end lost 2 bases, and 17 bases lay between the germline ends. The CDR3 length is 16 residues. The DNA of the CDR3 is TGCGCCAGCAGTCACGGGACGGTGGGCGGCAATCAGCCCCAGCATTTT. Translation: CASSHGTVGGNQPQHF.

This clonotype was observed a few times. The chain carries TRBV6-5 and TRBJ2-3; possibly TRBD1 or TRBD2 for D (5 bases each). The V end was cut by 4 bases, the J end by 3 bases, with 14 bases between. This CDR3 is 15 amino acids long. Per the germline V gene, CDR1 is MNHEY and CDR2 is SVGAGI. The CDR3 protein is CASSSRQWGTDTQYF. The CDR3 nucleotides read TGTGCCAGCAGTTCCCGCCAGTGGGGGACAGATACGCAGTATTTT.

The chain recombines TRBV9 with TRBJ1-2; TRBD1 matches 8 bases. The V gene end was trimmed by 7 bases and the J gene end by 8 bases; junction bases not matched to a gene: 13. CDR1 and CDR2 (germline): SGDLS, YYNGEE. The CDR3 loop spans 14 amino acids. In DNA, the CDR3 is TGTGCCAGCGCCCAAAGTGGACAGGGCAGCGGCTACACCTTC. This sequence encodes CASAQSGQGSGYTF.

The chain joins TRBV7-2 to TRBJ1-2, with D unresolved. Germline CDR1 reads SGHTA; CDR2 reads FQGNSA. V lost 2 bases and J 4 bases, leaving 8 bases between the germline ends. The CDR3 is 13 residues long. The CDR3 is CASSLMAVYGYTF. The CDR3, as DNA: TGTGCCAGCAGCTTAATGGCAGTCTATGGCTACACCTTC. Filled out from reference TRBV7-2 and TRBJ1-2, the complete variable domain reads GAGVSQSPSNKVTEKGKDVELRCDPISGHTALYWYRQSLGQGLEFLIYFQGNSAPDKSGLPSDRFSAERTGGSVSTLTIQRTQQEDSAVYLCASSLMAVYGYTFGSGTRLTVV.

J is TRBJ1-2 and V is TRBV12-3 or TRBV12-4, with TRBD1 matching 10 bases. The CDR3 loop spans 14 amino acids. V lost 5 bases, J lost 4 bases, and 4 bases stayed unmatched. CDR3 in DNA: TGTGCCAGCAGTAGGGGACAGGGGACCTATGGCTACACCTTC. It specifies CASSRGQGTYGYTF.

V usage is TRBV29-1 and J usage is TRBJ2-3; no clear D gene. Trimming stripped 5 bases from V and 0 bases from J, with 12 bases between. The CDR3 contains 14 residues. Germline V lookup: CDR1 SQVTM, CDR2 ANQGSEA. DNA of the CDR3: TGCAGCGTTAGATCGGGTTCTAGCACAGATACGCAGTATTTT. It encodes CSVRSGSSTDTQYF.

The CDR3 DNA sequence: TGTGCCAGCAGCGTAACAGGGGCTTCGGATGGGCAGTTCTTC. It specifies CASSVTGASDGQFF. The rearrangement uses TRBV9 and TRBJ2-1; 7 bases agree with TRBD1. J lost 12 bases, V lost 1 base, and 10 bases had no gene match. The germline V gene encodes CDR1 SGDLS and CDR2 YYNGEE. This CDR3 has 14 amino acids.

This clonotype was counted only a few times. The gene calls are TRBV12-3 or TRBV12-4 and TRBJ2-1; D perhaps matches TRBD2 (7 bases). The CDR3 spans 16 residues. Trimming pared 1 base from V and 0 bases from J, leaving 10 bases between. Here the CDR3 DNA reads TGTGCCAGCAGTTTAGACGGGGGGCTCTCCTACAATGAGCAGTTCTTC. Protein product: CASSLDGGLSYNEQFF.

This clonotype showed up just a few times. The chain employs TRBV7-7 and TRBJ2-1, with 7 bases that match TRBD2. V shed 1 base and J 9 bases; nucleotides not matched to a gene: 15. The CDR3 length is 17 residues. Per germline, CDR1 SSHAT and CDR2 FNYEAQ (reference sequence). The CDR3 DNA follows: TGTGCCAGCAGCTTAGATGGAGGCGTCAGGTGGGGGGGTGAGCAGTTCTTC. Translated, it gives CASSLDGGVRWGGEQFF.

The chain joins TRBV7-3 to TRBJ2-3, with D possibly matching TRBD2 (5 bases). Per the germline V gene, CDR1 is SGHTA and CDR2 is FQGTGA. The CDR3 covers 14 residues. Trimming removed 5 bases at V and 4 bases at J, with 13 bases between. The CDR3 coding sequence is TGTGCCAGCAGCCCGCATGGGCGGGCAGATACGCAGTATTTT. The encoded protein is CASSPHGRADTQYF.